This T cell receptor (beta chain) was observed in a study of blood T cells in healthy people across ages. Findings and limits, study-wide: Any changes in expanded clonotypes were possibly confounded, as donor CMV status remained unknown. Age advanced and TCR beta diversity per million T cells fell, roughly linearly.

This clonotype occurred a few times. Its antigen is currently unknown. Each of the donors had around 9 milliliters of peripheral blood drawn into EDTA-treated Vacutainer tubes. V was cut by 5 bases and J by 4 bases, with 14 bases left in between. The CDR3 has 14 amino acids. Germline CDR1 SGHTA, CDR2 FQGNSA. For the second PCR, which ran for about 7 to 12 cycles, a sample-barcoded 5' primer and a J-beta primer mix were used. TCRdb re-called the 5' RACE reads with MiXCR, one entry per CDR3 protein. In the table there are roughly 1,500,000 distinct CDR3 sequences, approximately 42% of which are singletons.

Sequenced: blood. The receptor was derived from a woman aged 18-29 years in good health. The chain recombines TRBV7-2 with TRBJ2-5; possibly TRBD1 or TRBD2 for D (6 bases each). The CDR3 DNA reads TGTGCCAGCAGCCCGTCTAGGGGGGTAGAGACCCAGTACTTC. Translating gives CASSPSRGVETQYF.